This T cell receptor beta chain appears in the sequencing data of a study of T cell changes during pregnancy in multiple sclerosis. With 1 base removed from V and 2 bases from J, the gap between germline ends came to 4 bases. This CDR3 contains 13 residues. Germline CDR1 is SGHNT and CDR2 is YYREEE (reference sequence). Profiled with immunoSEQ multiplex PCR; TCRdb holds only in-frame clones, not every one. The sample lists some 59,000 clones, around 89% occurring once. This chain links TRBV5-4 with TRBJ2-4; D not certain. The material sequenced was peripheral blood, taken in the first trimester of pregnancy. The source is a female donor with multiple sclerosis, enrolled in a pregnancy study. CDR3 bases: TGTGCCAGCAGCTTGACAACCAAAAACATTCAGTACTTC. It yields the protein CASSLTTKNIQYF.